This T cell receptor (beta chain) was sequenced in a study of blood T cells in healthy people across ages. The second PCR ran roughly 7 to 11 cycles with a sample-barcoded 5' primer and J-beta primers. TCRdb called the 5' RACE reads again in MiXCR, with one record for every CDR3 protein. This table has around 690,000 distinct CDR3 sequences, 45% to 65% appearing once. The authors drew around 11 milliliters of peripheral blood from each donor. Germline V lookup: CDR1 MNHEY, CDR2 SVGAGI. V dropped 2 bases and J dropped 7; count of bases not matched to a gene: 5. This CDR3 contains 15 residues. Concerning this clonotype itself: Its specificity is not known.

General study results and limits: Unsorted PBMCs ruled out conclusive naive versus antigen-experienced comparison.

The chain links TRBV6-5 to TRBJ2-1; 10 bases agree with TRBD1. The specimen sequenced was blood. The clonotype originates from a man between 60 and 75 years old in good health. For the CDR3, the DNA is TGTGCCAGCAGTTACCGGGACAGGGGTGGTAATGAGCAGTTCTTC. Translating gives CASSYRDRGGNEQFF.